This T cell receptor (beta chain) was profiled in a study of blood T cells in healthy people across ages. Points from the study as a whole: As age increased, TCR beta diversity per million T cells fell in a roughly linear fashion.

Every sample had a minimum of 6.5 million PBMCs isolated. The CDR3 is made up of 14 amino acids. J gave up 5 bases and V 6 bases, and 5 bases lay outside the gene matches. The use of a sample-barcoded 5' primer and a J-beta primer mix characterized a second PCR of 7 to 11 cycles. MiXCR, applied by TCRdb to the 5' RACE reads, yields one record per CDR3 protein. The table shows 710,000 or so distinct CDR3 sequences, with approximately 31% occurring only once. Note on this clonotype: As yet, its antigen is unknown.

Sequencing was carried out using blood. This sequence joins TRBV12-3 or TRBV12-4 and TRBJ1-4; TRBD1 matches 8 bases. This TCR came from a woman aged 80 or older in good health. The CDR3 nucleotides read TGTGCCAGCAGACTAGGACAGGGAAATGAAAAACTGTTTTTT. Amino acids: CASRLGQGNEKLFF.